Presented here are 2 T cell receptor beta chains from one specimen sequenced in a study of regulatory T cells in long-lasting Graves disease. Sample time point: newly diagnosed GD, antithyroid drugs for less than 3 months. Researchers made the TCR library from RNA that was extracted from PBMCs. Arm-PCR with iRepertoire HTBI primers amplified the CDR3 regions for these TCR beta libraries. TCRdb fed the multiplex PCR reads into MiXCR, producing one record per CDR3 protein. The table records 500,000 or so distinct CDR3 sequences, about 16% of them present only once. Separately, the same data were catalogued under a study of T cells in Graves' hyperthyroidism and ophthalmopathy.

Sequencing was performed on peripheral blood mononuclear cells (PBMCs), taken at new diagnosis, from a patient treated with antithyroid drugs. Receptors were obtained from a woman aged 35 to 60 with Graves disease.

This clonotype was observed a few times. The chain joins TRBV9 to TRBJ2-5; tentatively, D is TRBD1 or TRBD2 (5 bases each). Germline loops: CDR1 SGDLS, CDR2 YYNGEE. Trimming took off 4 bases at V and 4 bases at J, with 17 bases between the two ends. The CDR3 is made up of 15 amino acids. CDR3 sequence: CASSPDSGRGETQYF. The CDR3 nucleotides are TGTGCCAGCAGCCCCGATTCAGGGAGAGGAGAGACCCAGTACTTC.

This clonotype was seen just once. CDR3 protein: CASSEGGGRAPLRDGYTF. The CDR3 DNA is TGTGCCAGCAGTGAAGGGGGCGGCAGGGCCCCTCTTAGGGATGGCTACACCTTC. The chain recombines TRBV2 with TRBJ1-2; D might be TRBD1 (5 bases). The V gene lost 1 base and the J gene lost 6 bases, with 24 bases spanning the gap. The V gene's germline CDR1 is SNHLY and CDR2 FYNNEI. This CDR3 has 18 amino acids.